The T cell receptor beta chain under discussion was sequenced for a study of a mutant IDH1 vaccine in newly diagnosed glioma. The assay was immunoSEQ multiplex PCR, and TCRdb's table has in-frame clones only and misses some. This table has tens of thousands of clones, around 85% appearing once. Germline CDR1 SGHVS, CDR2 FQNEAQ. V was pared by 3 bases and J by 9 bases, with 15 bases between. The CDR3 is made up of 14 amino acids. Described time point: baseline, week 1 (first vaccination visit). Specified treatment: pre-vaccination baseline after standard-of-care therapy. The clonotype was recovered from a middle-aged woman with glioma. This sequence joins TRBV7-8 and TRBJ2-1; D remains ambiguous. The material sequenced was PBMCs, taken from a glioma patient treated with radiotherapy, temozolomide or both. Here the CDR3 reads CASSLTGGFSEQFF. CDR3 nucleotide sequence: TGTGCCAGCAGCTTGACCGGCGGTTTTAGTGAGCAGTTCTTC.